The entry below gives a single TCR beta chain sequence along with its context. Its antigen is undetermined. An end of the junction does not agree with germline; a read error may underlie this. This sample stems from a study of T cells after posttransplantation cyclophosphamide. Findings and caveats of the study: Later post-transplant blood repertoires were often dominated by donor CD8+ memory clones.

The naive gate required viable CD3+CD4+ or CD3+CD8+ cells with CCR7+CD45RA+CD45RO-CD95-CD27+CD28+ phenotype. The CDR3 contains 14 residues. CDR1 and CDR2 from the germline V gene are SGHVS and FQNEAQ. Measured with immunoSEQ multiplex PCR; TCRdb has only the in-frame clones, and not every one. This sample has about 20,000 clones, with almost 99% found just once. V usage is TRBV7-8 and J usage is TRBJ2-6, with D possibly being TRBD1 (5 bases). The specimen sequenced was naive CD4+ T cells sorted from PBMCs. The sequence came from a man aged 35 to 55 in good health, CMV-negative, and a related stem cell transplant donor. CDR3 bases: TGTGCCAGCACCTTAGGACATGGGGCCAACGTCCTGACTTTC. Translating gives CASTLGHGANVLTF.